The source of this TCR beta chain is a study of blood T cells in healthy people across ages. Study findings and constraints: Age advanced and TCR beta diversity per million T cells fell, roughly linearly.

Comments on this clonotype: What it recognizes is unknown.

A second PCR of roughly 6 to 12 cycles used a sample-barcoded 5' primer and a J-beta primer mix. Every single cDNA molecule received a tag from a template-switch adaptor with 12 random nucleotides. TCRdb itself ran the 5' RACE reads through MiXCR, one entry per CDR3 protein. The profile shows 1.5 million to 2 million distinct CDR3 sequences, roughly 49% of them singletons. The V gene's germline CDR1 is LGHNA and CDR2 YNFKEQ. V was cut by 0 bases and J by 8 bases, with 13 bases left in between. This CDR3 is 15 amino acids long. The origin of this receptor is a woman between 40 and 50 years old in good health. Material for sequencing was blood. This chain links TRBV4-2 with TRBJ1-4; D is perhaps TRBD1 (5 bases). The CDR3, as DNA: TGTGCCAGCAGCCAAGATCCCGGGACGGACGAAAAACTGTTTTTT. It specifies CASSQDPGTDEKLFF.